These T cell receptor beta chains were read from a single sample in a study of CD8+ T cells in alopecia areata. Libraries were prepared by immunoSEQ multiplex PCR; TCRdb keeps only in-frame clonotypes and omits some of them. The sample shows 110,000 to 150,000 clones, less than 70% of them seen only once. The sample consisted of CD8+ T cells sorted from blood, taken at week 4, from a patient treated with tofacitinib. These receptors came from a human donor with alopecia areata. Each CDR3 is given with its conserved first and last residue. The order of the fields is V gene, D gene, clone size, J gene, CDR3 protein, CDR3 DNA. The D gene is left open where the match is weak. Size tells how often a clone was seen (once, few, many) or the class of an expanded clone, and some rows leave it out.

TRBV30,.,many,TRBJ2-2,CAWSVQGAHTGELFF,TGTGCCTGGAGTGTTCAAGGGGCCCACACCGGGGAGCTGTTTTTT
TRBV9,TRBD2,.,TRBJ2-3,CASSGSGELDTQYF,TGTGCCAGCAGCGGTAGCGGGGAATTAGATACGCAGTATTTT
TRBV27,TRBD1,few,TRBJ2-2,CASSLLPGQGDGELFF,TGTGCCAGCAGCCTACTCCCGGGACAGGGCGACGGGGAGCTGTTTTTT
TRBV12-1,.,few,TRBJ1-5,CASSPPWAVSNQPQHF,TGTGCCAGCAGCCCCCCCTGGGCAGTTAGCAATCAGCCCCAGCATTTT
TRBV7-9,.,once,TRBJ1-2,CASSPRAGQYTF,TGTGCCAGCAGCCCACGAGCAGGGCAATACACCTTC
TRBV7-9,.,few,TRBJ2-7,CASSPSSLARRSSYEQYF,TGTGCCAGCAGCCCTAGTTCTTTAGCTCGAAGGAGCTCCTACGAGCAGTACTTC
TRBV6-4,TRBD2,medium-sized,TRBJ2-3,CASSDSGGADTQYF,TGTGCCAGCAGTGACAGCGGGGGGGCAGATACGCAGTATTTT
TRBV7-9,.,few,TRBJ1-1,CASSLVSGPEDEAFF,TGTGCCAGCAGCTTGGTATCGGGTCCCGAAGACGAAGCTTTCTTT
TRBV2,.,.,TRBJ2-7,CASWGRVEQYF,TGTGCCAGCTGGGGGCGGGTTGAGCAGTACTTC
TRBV7-3,.,.,TRBJ1-1,CASSLVGGNTEAFF,TGTGCCAGCAGCTTAGTAGGGGGGAACACTGAAGCTTTCTTT
TRBV27,.,few,TRBJ1-5,CASSFEAGGNQPQHF,TGTGCCAGCAGTTTTGAGGCCGGGGGCAATCAGCCCCAGCATTTT
TRBV6-5,.,few,TRBJ2-1,CASSYVGGNEQFF,TGTGCCAGCAGTTACGTTGGCGGCAATGAGCAGTTCTTC
TRBV27,.,.,TRBJ2-3,CASIDSSTDTQYF,TGTGCCAGCATCGACTCGAGCACAGATACGCAGTATTTT
TRBV7-6,TRBD1,few,TRBJ1-3,CASSPSPGQLTGNTIYF,TGTGCCAGCAGCCCCTCGCCGGGACAGCTAACTGGAAACACCATATATTTT
TRBV4-3,.,once,TRBJ2-7,CASSQVLEGGYEQYF,TGCGCCAGCAGCCAAGTTCTCGAGGGTGGCTACGAGCAGTACTTC
TRBV28,.,.,TRBJ2-3,CASSLAADTQYF,TGTGCCAGCAGTTTAGCAGCAGATACGCAGTATTTT
TRBV30,TRBD2,.,TRBJ2-2,CASHPGLAGSGELFF,TGTGCCTCCCACCCGGGACTAGCGGGGTCCGGGGAGCTGTTTTTT
TRBV4-3,.,.,TRBJ2-6,CASSQDWVGHSSGANVLTF,TGCGCCAGCAGCCAAGATTGGGTCGGCCACTCCTCTGGGGCCAACGTCCTGACTTTC
TRBV4-1,.,.,TRBJ1-1,CASSHRLGARQAFF,TGCGCCAGCAGCCATCGACTCGGGGCAAGGCAAGCTTTCTTT
TRBV1,.,.,TRBJ2-5,CTSSQRTGKETQYF,TGCACCAGCAGCCAACGGACAGGAAAGGAGACCCAGTACTTC
TRBV29-1,TRBD1,.,TRBJ2-7,CSVDDRDGGYEQYF,TGCAGCGTTGATGACAGGGATGGCGGTTACGAGCAGTACTTC
TRBV7-9,.,.,TRBJ1-1,CASSLQTVEAFF,TGTGCCAGCAGCTTACAGACCGTTGAAGCTTTCTTT
TRBV21-1,.,.,TRBJ1-6,CANPEGQDNSPLHF,TGTGCCAACCCTGAGGGACAGGATAATTCACCCCTCCACTTT
TRBV6-5,.,.,TRBJ1-2,CASRGANYGYTF,TGTGCCAGCAGAGGAGCTAACTATGGCTACACCTTC
TRBV30,.,.,TRBJ1-3,CAWSVTGNTIYF,TGTGCCTGGAGTGTAACCGGAAACACCATATATTTT
TRBV20-1,.,.,TRBJ1-1,CSVEENTEAFF,TGCAGTGTAGAAGAGAACACTGAAGCTTTCTTT
TRBV2,TRBD1,.,TRBJ1-5,CASRTPDREGNQPQHF,TGTGCCAGCAGGACTCCGGACAGGGAGGGCAATCAGCCCCAGCATTTT
TRBV6-6,.,.,TRBJ1-1,CASSPSAGTEAFF,TGTGCCAGCAGTCCCTCCGCGGGCACTGAAGCTTTCTTT
TRBV5-6,.,.,TRBJ2-1,CASSLVRAYNEQFF,TGTGCCAGCAGCTTGGTTAGAGCCTACAATGAGCAGTTCTTC
TRBV21-1,.,.,TRBJ2-1,CASSPRASRNEQFF,TGTGCCAGCAGCCCTCGGGCCTCAAGGAATGAGCAGTTCTTC
TRBV27,.,.,TRBJ2-3,CASSLIPTDTQYF,TGTGCCAGCAGTTTAATCCCCACAGATACGCAGTATTTT
TRBV29-1,.,few,TRBJ2-1,CSVWAGDYNEQFF,TGCAGCGTTTGGGCAGGGGACTACAATGAGCAGTTCTTC
TRBV30,TRBD2,.,TRBJ2-1,CAWTAGDTYNEQFF,TGTGCCTGGACAGCGGGGGATACCTACAATGAGCAGTTCTTC
TRBV6-6,.,few,TRBJ2-5,CASSYLDETQYF,TGTGCCAGCAGTTACCTGGATGAGACCCAGTACTTC
TRBV5-6,.,.,TRBJ1-5,CASSSQLEPQHF,TGTGCCAGCAGCTCCCAATTGGAGCCCCAGCATTTT
TRBV29-1,.,.,TRBJ1-2,CSVIRADDYGYTF,TGCAGCGTTATTCGGGCGGATGATTATGGCTACACCTTC
TRBV27,.,.,TRBJ2-5,CASSFGGETQYF,TGTGCCAGCAGTTTTGGGGGGGAGACCCAGTACTTC
TRBV27,.,.,TRBJ2-5,CASSYAGTEETQYF,TGTGCCAGCAGTTACGCGGGGACCGAAGAGACCCAGTACTTC
TRBV28,TRBD1,few,TRBJ2-3,CASSPETGVADTQYF,TGTGCCAGCAGTCCAGAGACAGGGGTTGCAGATACGCAGTATTTT
TRBV30,.,.,TRBJ2-1,CAWNGEDRPYNEQFF,TGTGCCTGGAATGGGGAAGACAGGCCTTACAATGAGCAGTTCTTC
TRBV6-5,.,.,TRBJ2-7,CASSYSLGLVSYEQYF,TGTGCCAGCAGTTACTCTCTGGGGCTCGTCTCCTACGAGCAGTACTTC
TRBV29-1,TRBD2,.,TRBJ2-1,CSVPGLAGGSYNEQFF,TGCAGCGTACCCGGACTAGCGGGGGGGTCATACAATGAGCAGTTCTTC
TRBV29-1,.,.,TRBJ1-1,CSVEGHAEDTEAFF,TGCAGCGTGGAGGGACACGCAGAGGACACTGAAGCTTTCTTT
TRBV4-1,.,few,TRBJ2-3,CASSQDGEDTQYF,TGCGCCAGCAGCCAAGACGGGGAGGATACGCAGTATTTT
TRBV7-8,.,.,TRBJ2-5,CASSRPLEDQYF,TGTGCCAGCAGCCGACCTTTGGAGGACCAGTACTTC
TRBV30,.,.,TRBJ1-2,CACSPIQGGYTF,TGTGCCTGCAGCCCAATACAGGGTGGCTACACCTTC
TRBV9,TRBD2,.,TRBJ2-3,CASSPSGGGTDTQYF,TGTGCCAGCAGCCCTAGCGGGGGAGGGACAGATACGCAGTATTTT
TRBV27,.,few,TRBJ2-7,CASSLFGGTDEQYF,TGTGCCAGCAGTTTATTCGGGGGTACCGACGAGCAGTACTTC
TRBV7-8,.,.,TRBJ2-5,CASSLAPGAQETQYF,TGTGCCAGCAGCTTAGCGCCAGGGGCCCAAGAGACCCAGTACTTC
TRBV2,TRBD1,few,TRBJ2-7,CASSDQGTGSEQYF,TGTGCCAGCAGCGACCAAGGGACAGGGTCCGAGCAGTACTTC
TRBV19,TRBD2,many,TRBJ2-3,CASSERGGRYTQYF,TGTGCCAGTAGTGAACGGGGGGGCCGTTATACGCAGTATTTT
TRBV2,.,.,TRBJ2-3,CASSALAPHTDTQYF,TGTGCCAGCAGTGCCCTTGCGCCCCACACAGATACGCAGTATTTT
TRBV7-9,.,.,TRBJ2-7,CASTSGSFEQYF,TGTGCCAGCACCTCCGGGTCGTTCGAGCAGTACTTC
TRBV9,TRBD2,.,TRBJ2-3,CASSVALASGGSTDTQYF,TGTGCCAGCAGCGTAGCCCTGGCTAGCGGGGGAAGCACAGATACGCAGTATTTT